This is a list of T cell receptor beta chains from one sample in a study of response to subunit inactivated influenza vaccine. Using its own MiXCR run on the RT-PCR reads, TCRdb lists one record per CDR3 protein. This table has about 500,000 distinct CDR3 sequences, less than 7.5% appearing once. The source was PBMCs from blood, collected about 24 months after vaccination. The receptors originated from a man aged 45 to 70 who received an inactivated influenza vaccine. Both conserved end residues are part of each CDR3. D genes are given only for firm matches. The size entry is marked missing in some rows and otherwise reads once, few, many or a size class.

size: many; D: .; J: TRBJ1-1; V: TRBV24-1; DNA: TGTGCCACCCCAAGTCCGGGTAAGGACACTGAAGCTTTCTTT; CDR3: CATPSPGKDTEAFF
size: .; D: .; J: TRBJ1-6; V: TRBV12-3/TRBV12-4; DNA: TGTGCCAGCAGTTTAGCGCATGGGGGGCTCTATAATTCACCCCTCCACTTT; CDR3: CASSLAHGGLYNSPLHF
size: many; D: .; J: TRBJ1-2; V: TRBV4-2; DNA: TGTGCCAGCAGCCAACCTCATCGGCCCGACTATGGCTACACCTTC; CDR3: CASSQPHRPDYGYTF
size: many; D: TRBD1; J: TRBJ2-2; V: TRBV12-3/TRBV12-4; DNA: TGTGCCAGCAGTCCGCGGACAGGGGGGGCCACCGGGGAGCTGTTTTTT; CDR3: CASSPRTGGATGELFF
size: many; D: .; J: TRBJ2-3; V: TRBV10-2; DNA: TGCGCCAGCAGTGAGGCCAGGGGAGATACGCAGTATTTT; CDR3: CASSEARGDTQYF
size: few; D: .; J: TRBJ2-7; V: TRBV6-5; DNA: TGTGCCAGCAGTTACGGGGAATTCTACGAGCAGTACTTC; CDR3: CASSYGEFYEQYF
size: few; D: .; J: TRBJ1-1; V: TRBV29-1; DNA: TGCAGCGTAACCCGGAGTGGAAGCACTGAAGCTTTCTTT; CDR3: CSVTRSGSTEAFF
size: few; D: .; J: TRBJ2-7; V: TRBV29-1; DNA: TGCAGCGTTGCCACTAGCCGGGAGCAGTACTTC; CDR3: CSVATSREQYF
size: .; D: .; J: TRBJ2-6; V: TRBV20-1; DNA: TGCAGTGCTAGAGATTTAGGGGGTGGTGGGGCCAACGTCCTGACTTTC; CDR3: CSARDLGGGGANVLTF
size: .; D: TRBD2; J: TRBJ2-1; V: TRBV3-1; DNA: TGTGCCAGCAGCCAAGATCTAAGCGGGGGTGAAAGGGCCAATGAGCAGTTCTTC; CDR3: CASSQDLSGGERANEQFF
size: many; D: TRBD1; J: TRBJ2-7; V: TRBV5-1; DNA: TGCGCCAGCAGCCCACGACAGGGGGGCAACGAGCAGTACTTC; CDR3: CASSPRQGGNEQYF
size: .; D: TRBD1; J: TRBJ1-2; V: TRBV5-1; DNA: TGCGCCAGCAATACCGGGACAGGGGCCGCCTTGGATGGCTACACCTTC; CDR3: CASNTGTGAALDGYTF
size: few; D: .; J: TRBJ2-2; V: TRBV15; DNA: TGTGCCACCAGCAAGGGGCGGGGGCCGAACACCGGGGAGCTGTTTTTT; CDR3: CATSKGRGPNTGELFF
size: .; D: .; J: TRBJ1-1; V: TRBV7-8; DNA: TGTGCCAGCAGCTTAGCGATCGAGGGTGACGCTTTCTTT; CDR3: CASSLAIEGDAFF
size: few; D: .; J: TRBJ1-3; V: TRBV9; DNA: TGTGCCAGCAGCGTAGCGTGGGGGAAAGGAAACACCATATATTTT; CDR3: CASSVAWGKGNTIYF
size: few; D: .; J: TRBJ2-1; V: TRBV24-1; DNA: TGTGCCACCAGTGACATCACCAGGGATAGCAATGAGCAGTTCTTC; CDR3: CATSDITRDSNEQFF
size: few; D: .; J: TRBJ1-6; V: TRBV5-1; DNA: TGCGCCAGCAGCTCCCGGGACCCAGGTGGTTCACCCCTCCACTTT; CDR3: CASSSRDPGGSPLHF
size: many; D: TRBD1; J: TRBJ2-7; V: TRBV5-1; DNA: TGCGCCAGCAGCCGAGACACCACGACAGGGCGCGAGCAGTACTTC; CDR3: CASSRDTTTGREQYF
size: few; D: .; J: TRBJ2-1; V: TRBV7-9; DNA: TGTGCCAGCAGCTCGGACTCAGGGTCTGATGAGCAGTTCTTC; CDR3: CASSSDSGSDEQFF
size: .; D: .; J: TRBJ1-4; V: TRBV2; DNA: TGTGCCAGCGGATGGGGCCGCCCTAATGAAAAACTGTTTTTT; CDR3: CASGWGRPNEKLFF
size: .; D: TRBD2; J: TRBJ2-7; V: TRBV6-2/TRBV6-3; DNA: TGTGCCAGCAGCCCTTCTGGGGGACTAGCGGACCACCGCCGTTCCTACGAGCAGTACTTC; CDR3: CASSPSGGLADHRRSYEQYF
size: .; D: .; J: TRBJ2-5; V: TRBV10-3; DNA: TGTGCCATCGGCCGGGAATGGCAAGAGACCCAGTACTTC; CDR3: CAIGREWQETQYF
size: .; D: .; J: TRBJ1-2; V: TRBV6-2/TRBV6-3; DNA: TGTGCCAGCAGTTGGGCCCGCCTGGGTCCCTATGGCTACACCTTC; CDR3: CASSWARLGPYGYTF
size: few; D: .; J: TRBJ2-1; V: TRBV5-6; DNA: TGTGCCAGCAGCTTGTCTGGATTTCGGGTCTTC; CDR3: CASSLSGFRVF
size: few; D: .; J: TRBJ1-1; V: TRBV11-2; DNA: TGTGCCAGCAGGGGGGTTACCGGGCCGACCTTCGTTATGAACACTGAAGCTTTCTTT; CDR3: CASRGVTGPTFVMNTEAFF
size: many; D: .; J: TRBJ2-1; V: TRBV4-2; DNA: TGTGCCAGCAGCCAAGGGAGACTAGTAATAAATGAGCAGTTCTTC; CDR3: CASSQGRLVINEQFF
size: .; D: .; J: TRBJ2-3; V: TRBV7-2; DNA: TGTGCCAGCAGCCAGACAGGACGCACAGATACGCAGTATTTT; CDR3: CASSQTGRTDTQYF
size: few; D: TRBD2; J: TRBJ2-1; V: TRBV19; DNA: TGTGCCAGTACTCACGGACTAGCGGGAAATGAGCAGTTCTTC; CDR3: CASTHGLAGNEQFF
size: .; D: TRBD1; J: TRBJ2-1; V: TRBV28; DNA: TGTGCCAGCAGTCCGCGACAGGGGACACATGAGCAGTTCTTC; CDR3: CASSPRQGTHEQFF
size: .; D: .; J: TRBJ1-3; V: TRBV6-1; DNA: TGTGCCAGCAGTGAAACGGCAGACTCTGGAAACACCATATATTTT; CDR3: CASSETADSGNTIYF
size: .; D: .; J: TRBJ1-3; V: TRBV25-1; DNA: TGTGCCAGCAGCCGGCCCTCTGGAAACACCATATATTTT; CDR3: CASSRPSGNTIYF
size: many; D: .; J: TRBJ2-5; V: TRBV5-1; DNA: TGCGCCAGCAGTACGGGGGGCGGACAAGAGACCCAGTACTTC; CDR3: CASSTGGGQETQYF
size: many; D: .; J: TRBJ2-7; V: TRBV4-3; DNA: TGCGCCAGCAGCCCCTTGGCAGGGACCTACGAGCAGTACTTC; CDR3: CASSPLAGTYEQYF
size: few; D: .; J: TRBJ1-5; V: TRBV12-3/TRBV12-4; DNA: TGTGCCAGCACCCTTGGGGGGCTTGGGGGGCCCCAGCATTTT; CDR3: CASTLGGLGGPQHF
size: many; D: .; J: TRBJ1-6; V: TRBV5-5; DNA: TGTGCCAGCAGCTTGGTTAGCGGGGGTGGATCACCCCTCCACTTT; CDR3: CASSLVSGGGSPLHF
size: few; D: .; J: TRBJ1-5; V: TRBV7-2; DNA: TGTGCCAGCAGCTTGGGGGCAGGGCCAAGCCCCAATCAGCCCCAGCATTTT; CDR3: CASSLGAGPSPNQPQHF
size: few; D: .; J: TRBJ2-1; V: TRBV5-1; DNA: TGCGCCAGCAGCCCGGCCCCGGACAGCTACAATGAGCAGTTCTTC; CDR3: CASSPAPDSYNEQFF
size: .; D: .; J: TRBJ2-7; V: TRBV2; DNA: TGTGCCAGCAGCTGGGGACTGTCAAGGAGGGCCTACGAGCAGTACTTC; CDR3: CASSWGLSRRAYEQYF
size: .; D: TRBD2; J: TRBJ2-1; V: TRBV7-2; DNA: TGTGCCAGCAGCAGAGGGAGGGCCTCCTTGGGGAATGAGCAGTTCTTC; CDR3: CASSRGRASLGNEQFF
size: .; D: TRBD2; J: TRBJ2-5; V: TRBV18; DNA: TGTGCCAGCTCACTACAGAGGACTAGCGGGAGACCCCAAGAGACCCAGTACTTC; CDR3: CASSLQRTSGRPQETQYF
size: .; D: .; J: TRBJ2-1; V: TRBV6-1; DNA: TGTGCCAGCAGTGAACCGGTGAGGGTCTACGATGAGCAGTTCTTC; CDR3: CASSEPVRVYDEQFF
size: .; D: TRBD2; J: TRBJ2-3; V: TRBV10-3; DNA: TGTGCCATCAGTGAGCCTAGCGGGATGCAGGCAGATACGCAGTATTTT; CDR3: CAISEPSGMQADTQYF
size: few; D: .; J: TRBJ1-3; V: TRBV5-1; DNA: TGCGCCAGCAGCTACGAGGGGTACTCTGGAAACACCATATATTTT; CDR3: CASSYEGYSGNTIYF
size: .; D: TRBD2; J: TRBJ2-1; V: TRBV9; DNA: TGTGCCAGCAGCGTAGGGACTAGCGGCCTTAATGAGCAGTTCTTC; CDR3: CASSVGTSGLNEQFF
size: many; D: TRBD2; J: TRBJ2-7; V: TRBV7-2; DNA: TGTGCCAGCAGCCAAAGGACTAGCGGGAAGTACGAGCAGTACTTC; CDR3: CASSQRTSGKYEQYF